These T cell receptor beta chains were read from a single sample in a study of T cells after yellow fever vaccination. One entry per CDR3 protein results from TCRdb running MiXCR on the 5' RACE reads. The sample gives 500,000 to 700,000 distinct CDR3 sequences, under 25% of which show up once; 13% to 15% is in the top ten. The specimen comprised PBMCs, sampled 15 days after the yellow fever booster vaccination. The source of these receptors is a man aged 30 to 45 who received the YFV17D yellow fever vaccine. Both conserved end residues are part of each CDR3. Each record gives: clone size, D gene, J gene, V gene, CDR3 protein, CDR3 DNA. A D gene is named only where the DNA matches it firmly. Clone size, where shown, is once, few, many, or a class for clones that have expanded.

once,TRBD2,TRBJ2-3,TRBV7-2,CASSLGPASGMNTDTQYF,TGTGCCAGCAGCTTAGGGCCGGCTAGCGGGATGAACACAGATACGCAGTATTTT
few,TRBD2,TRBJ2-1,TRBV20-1,CSARPSGRNEQFF,TGCAGTGCTAGACCTAGCGGGAGAAATGAGCAGTTCTTC
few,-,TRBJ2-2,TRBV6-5,CASSSQTGTGELFF,TGTGCCAGCAGTTCCCAGACTGGGACGGGGGAGCTGTTTTTT
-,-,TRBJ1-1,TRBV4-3,CASSQAGRQMNTEAFF,TGCGCCAGCAGCCAAGCTGGTAGGCAGATGAACACTGAAGCTTTCTTT
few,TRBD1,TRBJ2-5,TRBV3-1,CASSLGQGGAETQYF,TGTGCCAGCAGCCTCGGACAGGGGGGAGCTGAGACCCAGTACTTC
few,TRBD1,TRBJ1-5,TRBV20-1,CSAKLTGDLEGAQHF,TGCAGTGCTAAATTAACAGGGGACCTGGAGGGGGCCCAGCATTTT
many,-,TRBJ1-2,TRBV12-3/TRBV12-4,CASSLQGSGYTF,TGCGCCAGCAGCTTACAGGGCTCTGGCTACACCTTC
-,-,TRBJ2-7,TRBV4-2,CASSQDGGHRAGTYEQYF,TGTGCCAGCAGCCAAGATGGAGGGCATCGAGCGGGTACCTACGAGCAGTACTTC
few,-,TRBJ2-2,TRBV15,CATSRETGRNTGELFF,TGTGCCACCAGCAGAGAAACAGGGAGGAACACCGGGGAGCTGTTTTTT
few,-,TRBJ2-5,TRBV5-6,CASSLASRMTQYF,TGTGCCAGCAGCTTGGCTAGCAGGATGACCCAGTACTTC
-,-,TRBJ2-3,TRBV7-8,CASSFYRGTTRDTQYF,TGTGCCAGCAGCTTTTATCGTGGGACCACTAGGGATACGCAGTATTTT
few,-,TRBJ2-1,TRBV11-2,CASSFPGQIWQFF,TGTGCCAGCAGCTTCCCCGGACAGATTTGGCAGTTCTTC
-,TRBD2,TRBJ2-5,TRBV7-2,CASSLSGRNQETQYF,TGTGCCAGCAGCTTGAGCGGGAGAAACCAAGAGACCCAGTACTTC
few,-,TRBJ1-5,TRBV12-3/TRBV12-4,CASSSQGINQPQHF,TGTGCCAGCAGCTCCCAGGGGATCAATCAGCCCCAGCATTTT
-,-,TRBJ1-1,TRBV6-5,CASSYSGIMNTEAFF,TGTGCCAGCAGTTACTCCGGGATTATGAACACTGAAGCTTTCTTT
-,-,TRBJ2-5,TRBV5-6,CASSQGGAWGTQYF,TGTGCCAGCAGCCAAGGGGGAGCGTGGGGGACCCAGTACTTC
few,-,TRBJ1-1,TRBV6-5,CASSYSGQWENTEAFF,TGTGCCAGCAGTTACTCCGGACAGTGGGAGAACACTGAAGCTTTCTTT
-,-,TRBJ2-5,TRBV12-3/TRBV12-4,CASSFQTVRETQYF,TGTGCCAGCAGTTTTCAGACAGTTCGAGAGACCCAGTACTTC